A selection of T cell receptor beta chains follows, all from one sample in a study of cytomegalovirus exposure and HLA in healthy donors. Libraries were prepared by immunoSEQ multiplex PCR; TCRdb keeps only in-frame clonotypes and omits some of them. The sample yields roughly 240,000 clones, around nine tenths seen once. The sample consisted of PBMCs. The source is a man younger than 35 in good health and CMV-seronegative. CDR3s include the opening cysteine and the closing phenylalanine or tryptophan. The order of the fields is D gene, CDR3 length, clone size, V gene, J gene, CDR3 DNA, CDR3 protein. A D gene is named only where the DNA matches it firmly. Size values are once, few and many counts, or a class for expanded clones, and some rows have none.

>TRBD1|14|-|TRBV4-3|TRBJ2-7
TGCGCCAGCAGCCTCGGACAGGGGCTTTACGAGCAGTACTTC
CASSLGQGLYEQYF
>-|15|-|TRBV7-9|TRBJ2-2
TGTGCCAGCAGCTTAGTTCTAGCGAACACCGGGGAGCTGTTTTTT
CASSLVLANTGELFF
>-|17|once|TRBV5-1|TRBJ1-2
TGCGCCAGCAGCTTGGACCGGGAACAGAAAGCCTCTGGTGGCTACACCTTC
CASSLDREQKASGGYTF
>TRBD1|15|-|TRBV19|TRBJ2-7
TGTGCCAGTAGTCCCGGGACAGTGATAACCTACGAGCAGTACTTC
CASSPGTVITYEQYF
>-|14|-|TRBV5-6|TRBJ1-1
TGTGCCAGCAGCCCGACCCGAGGGTGGACTGAAGCTTTCTTT
CASSPTRGWTEAFF
>TRBD2|16|-|TRBV7-2|TRBJ2-7
TGTGCCAGCAGCTTAGAACCAGCGGGGGGGCCGTACGAGCAGTACTTC
CASSLEPAGGPYEQYF
>TRBD2|16|-|TRBV7-8|TRBJ2-2
TGTGCCAGCAGTTGGGGGTTAGGCGGGAGGACCGGGGAGCTGTTTTTT
CASSWGLGGRTGELFF
>TRBD2|15|-|TRBV4-3|TRBJ2-3
TGCGCCAGCAGCCAAGATACTAGCGGGGTAGATACGCAGTATTTT
CASSQDTSGVDTQYF
>-|14|-|TRBV7-9|TRBJ2-2
TGTGCCAGCAGCTCCCAGATCGTTACCGGGGAGCTGTTTTTT
CASSSQIVTGELFF
>TRBD1|14|-|TRBV10-3|TRBJ1-1
TGTGCCATCAGTGAATACCGGGACAGTCCTGAAGCTTTCTTT
CAISEYRDSPEAFF
>TRBD1|16|-|TRBV28|TRBJ1-5
TGTGCCAGCAGTTCCCAGGGGGTGGGGCGAGGTCAGCCCCAGCATTTT
CASSSQGVGRGQPQHF
>-|11|-|TRBV7-9|TRBJ2-7
TGTGCCAGCAGCTCTTTATACGAGCAGTACTTC
CASSSLYEQYF
>TRBD1|15|-|TRBV19|TRBJ1-1
TGTGCCAGTATTCGACAGGGGGCCCTGAACACTGAAGCTTTCTTT
CASIRQGALNTEAFF
>TRBD1|15|-|TRBV5-6|TRBJ1-2
TGTGCCAGCAGCTTCGTGGGACAGGGTATTGGTGGCTACACCTTC
CASSFVGQGIGGYTF
>-|12|few|TRBV28|TRBJ1-5
TGTGCCAGCAGTTTGAGGGTGACGCCCCAGCATTTT
CASSLRVTPQHF
>TRBD1|13|-|TRBV28|TRBJ1-5
TGTGCCAGCGGACAGGGGGCGATTCAGCCCCAGCATTTT
CASGQGAIQPQHF
>-|12|-|TRBV28|TRBJ2-3
TGTGCCAGCAGTCTTGTCACAGATACGCAGTATTTT
CASSLVTDTQYF
>TRBD1|14|-|TRBV19|TRBJ1-6
TGTGCCAGTAGTACACAGGGGTTTGGATCACCCCTCCACTTT
CASSTQGFGSPLHF
>-|15|-|TRBV2|TRBJ1-4
TGTGCCAGCGCAAGGAGGGGGGGCGCATATGAAAAACTGTTTTTT
CASARRGGAYEKLFF
>-|15|-|TRBV10-3|TRBJ2-1
TGTGCCATCAGTGATGAAAGTTGGGGGGACAATGAGCAGTTCTTC
CAISDESWGDNEQFF